This TCR beta chain is drawn from a study of blood T cell repertoires in COVID-19. Assignment of participants to cohorts was predicated upon participant-reported clinical history. Sequencing was performed with immunoSEQ multiplex PCR; in TCRdb, only in-frame clones are kept and a portion is missing. The repertoire holds around 250,000 clones, with 85% to 95% as singletons. This CDR3 comprises 15 residues. V shed 3 bases and J shed 4 bases, with 14 bases lying between them. CDR1 KGHDR and CDR2 SFDVKD come from the germline V gene. V and J are TRBV24-1 and TRBJ2-5, with a possible D match to TRBD2 (6 bases). This TCR was sampled from a man in his forties or fifties who had been exposed to COVID-19. The sequenced sample consisted of PBMCs or T cells enriched from blood (not recorded which). The CDR3 loop reads CATSDAGPAGETQYF. For the CDR3, the DNA is TGTGCCACCAGTGATGCGGGACCGGCGGGAGAGACCCAGTACTTC.